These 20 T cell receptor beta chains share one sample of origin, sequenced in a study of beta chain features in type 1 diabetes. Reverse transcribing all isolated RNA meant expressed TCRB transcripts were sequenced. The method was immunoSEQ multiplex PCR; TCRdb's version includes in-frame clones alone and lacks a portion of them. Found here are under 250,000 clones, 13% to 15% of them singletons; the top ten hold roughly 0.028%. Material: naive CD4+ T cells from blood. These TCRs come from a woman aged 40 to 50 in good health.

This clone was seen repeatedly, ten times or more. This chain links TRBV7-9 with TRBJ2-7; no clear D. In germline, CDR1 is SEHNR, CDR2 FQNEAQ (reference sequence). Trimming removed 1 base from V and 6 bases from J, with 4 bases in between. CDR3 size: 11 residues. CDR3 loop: CASSLGLEQYF. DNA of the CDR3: TGTGCCAGCAGCTTAGGGCTCGAGCAGTACTTC.

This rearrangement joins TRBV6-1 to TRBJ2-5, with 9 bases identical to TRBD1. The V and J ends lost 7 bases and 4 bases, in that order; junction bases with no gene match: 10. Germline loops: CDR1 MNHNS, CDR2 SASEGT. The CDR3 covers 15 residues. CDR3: CASTAGTGWGETQYF. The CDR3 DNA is TGTGCCAGCACCGCCGGGACAGGGTGGGGAGAGACCCAGTACTTC.

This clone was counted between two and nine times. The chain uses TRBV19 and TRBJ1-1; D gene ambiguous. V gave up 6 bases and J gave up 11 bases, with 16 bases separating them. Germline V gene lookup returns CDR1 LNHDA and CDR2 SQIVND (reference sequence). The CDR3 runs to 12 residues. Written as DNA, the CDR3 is TGTGCCAGTAGATTCCCGCAGGCGAAGGCTTTCTTT. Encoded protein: CASRFPQAKAFF.

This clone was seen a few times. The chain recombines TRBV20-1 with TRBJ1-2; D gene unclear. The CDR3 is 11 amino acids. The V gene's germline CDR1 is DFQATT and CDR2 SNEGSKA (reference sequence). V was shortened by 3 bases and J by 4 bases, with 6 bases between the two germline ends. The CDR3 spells CSASEFYGYTF. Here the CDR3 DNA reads TGCAGTGCTAGCGAGTTCTATGGCTACACCTTC.

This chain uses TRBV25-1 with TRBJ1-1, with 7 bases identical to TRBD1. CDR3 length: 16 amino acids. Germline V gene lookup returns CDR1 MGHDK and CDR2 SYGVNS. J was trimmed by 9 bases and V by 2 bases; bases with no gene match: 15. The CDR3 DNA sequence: TGTGCCAGCAGTGAAATAGGGGGCAATTCAAGGGTGAAAGCTTTCTTT. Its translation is CASSEIGGNSRVKAFF.

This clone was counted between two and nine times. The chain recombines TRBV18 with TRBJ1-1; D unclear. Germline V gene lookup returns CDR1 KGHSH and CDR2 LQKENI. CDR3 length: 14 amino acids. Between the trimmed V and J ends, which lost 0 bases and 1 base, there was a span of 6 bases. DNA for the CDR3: TGTGCCAGCTCACCACCCTCCCGGAACACTGAAGCTTTCTTT. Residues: CASSPPSRNTEAFF.

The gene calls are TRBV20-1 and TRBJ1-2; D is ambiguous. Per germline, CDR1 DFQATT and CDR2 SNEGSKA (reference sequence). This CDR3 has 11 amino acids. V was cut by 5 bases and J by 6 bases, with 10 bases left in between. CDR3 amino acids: CSAPRLNGYTF. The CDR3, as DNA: TGCAGTGCTCCTCGGTTGAATGGCTACACCTTC.

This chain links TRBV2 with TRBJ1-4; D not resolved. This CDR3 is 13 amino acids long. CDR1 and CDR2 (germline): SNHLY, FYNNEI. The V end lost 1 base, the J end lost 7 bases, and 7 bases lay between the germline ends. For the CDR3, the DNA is TGTGCCAGCAGTGAAGTGGGAGGTGAAAAACTGTTTTTT. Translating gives CASSEVGGEKLFF.

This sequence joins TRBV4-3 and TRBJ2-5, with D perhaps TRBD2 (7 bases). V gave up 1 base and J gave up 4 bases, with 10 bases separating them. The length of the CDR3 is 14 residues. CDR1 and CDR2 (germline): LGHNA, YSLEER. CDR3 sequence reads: CASSQGGGAETQYF. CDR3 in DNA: TGCGCCAGCAGCCAAGGAGGGGGGGCAGAGACCCAGTACTTC.

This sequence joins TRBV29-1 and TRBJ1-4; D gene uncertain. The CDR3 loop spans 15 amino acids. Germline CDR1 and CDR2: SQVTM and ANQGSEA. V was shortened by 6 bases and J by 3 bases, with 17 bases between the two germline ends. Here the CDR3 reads CSVNVLGGSNEKLFF. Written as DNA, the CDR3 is TGCAGCGTAAACGTCTTAGGAGGTTCTAATGAAAAACTGTTTTTT.

The CDR3 here is CASSPRSDRNEKLFF. The CDR3 region has the DNA TGTGCCAGCAGCCCAAGATCCGACAGAAATGAAAAACTGTTTTTT. This chain uses TRBV7-2 with TRBJ1-4, with D possibly matching TRBD1 (5 bases). Germline values: CDR1 SGHTA, CDR2 FQGNSA. The CDR3 has 15 residues. Trimming pared 5 bases from V and 5 bases from J, leaving 15 bases between. Looking up the rest from reference TRBV7-2 and TRBJ1-4 gives the full variable domain: GAGVSQSPSNKVTEKGKDVELRCDPISGHTALYWYRQSLGQGLEFLIYFQGNSAPDKSGLPSDRFSAERTGGSVSTLTIQRTQQEDSAVYLCASSPRSDRNEKLFFGSGTQLSVL.

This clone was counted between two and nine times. CDR3 sequence reads: CATSRGGRLAGANEQYF. CDR3 DNA: TGTGCCACCAGCAGAGGGGGCCGACTAGCGGGGGCTAACGAGCAGTACTTC. V and J are TRBV15 and TRBJ2-7, with TRBD2 matching 12 bases. Germline V gene lookup returns CDR1 LNHNV and CDR2 YYDKDF (reference sequence). Trimming cost V 1 base and J 5 bases; bases outside gene matches: 9. The length of the CDR3 is 17 residues.

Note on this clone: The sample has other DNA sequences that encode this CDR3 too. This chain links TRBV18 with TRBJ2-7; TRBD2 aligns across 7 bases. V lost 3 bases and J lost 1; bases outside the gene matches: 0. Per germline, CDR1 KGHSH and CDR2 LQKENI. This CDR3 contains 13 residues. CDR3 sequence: CASSPGLSYEQYF. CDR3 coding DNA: TGTGCCAGCTCACCGGGACTATCCTACGAGCAGTACTTC. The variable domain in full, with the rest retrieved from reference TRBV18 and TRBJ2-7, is NAGVMQNPRHLVRRRGQEARLRCSPMKGHSHVYWYRQLPEEGLKFMVYLQKENIIDESGMPKERFSAEFPKEGPSILRIQQVVRGDSAAYFCASSPGLSYEQYFGPGTRLTVT.

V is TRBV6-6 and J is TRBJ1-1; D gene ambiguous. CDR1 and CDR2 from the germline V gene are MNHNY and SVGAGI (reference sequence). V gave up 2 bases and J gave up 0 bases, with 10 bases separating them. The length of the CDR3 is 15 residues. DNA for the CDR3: TGTGCCAGCAGTTACAACGGAGCCTTGAACACTGAAGCTTTCTTT. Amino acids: CASSYNGALNTEAFF.

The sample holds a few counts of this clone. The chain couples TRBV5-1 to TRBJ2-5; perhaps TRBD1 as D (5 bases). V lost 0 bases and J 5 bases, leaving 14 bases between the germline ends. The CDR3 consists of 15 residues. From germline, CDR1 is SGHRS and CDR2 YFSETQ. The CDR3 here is CASSLGGPGAETQYF. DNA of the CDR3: TGCGCCAGCAGCTTGGGTGGGCCTGGGGCGGAGACCCAGTACTTC.

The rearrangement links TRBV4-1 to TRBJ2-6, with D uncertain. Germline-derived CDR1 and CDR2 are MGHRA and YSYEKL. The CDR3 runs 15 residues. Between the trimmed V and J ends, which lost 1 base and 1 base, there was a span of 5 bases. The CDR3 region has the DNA TGCGCCAGCAGCCAAGGAGGTTCTGGGGCCAACGTCCTGACTTTC. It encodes CASSQGGSGANVLTF.

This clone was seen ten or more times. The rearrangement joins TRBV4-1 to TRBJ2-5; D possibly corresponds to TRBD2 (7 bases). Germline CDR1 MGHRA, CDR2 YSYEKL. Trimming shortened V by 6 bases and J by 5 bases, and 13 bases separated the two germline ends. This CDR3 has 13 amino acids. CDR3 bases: TGCGCCAGCAGACTACAGGGAGGGGAGACCCAGTACTTC. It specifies CASRLQGGETQYF.

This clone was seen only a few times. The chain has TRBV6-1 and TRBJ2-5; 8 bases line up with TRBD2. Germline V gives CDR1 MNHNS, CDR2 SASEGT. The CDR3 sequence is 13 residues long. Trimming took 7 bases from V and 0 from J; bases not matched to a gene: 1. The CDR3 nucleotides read TGTGCCAGCACTAGCGGGCACCAAGAGACCCAGTACTTC. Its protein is CASTSGHQETQYF.

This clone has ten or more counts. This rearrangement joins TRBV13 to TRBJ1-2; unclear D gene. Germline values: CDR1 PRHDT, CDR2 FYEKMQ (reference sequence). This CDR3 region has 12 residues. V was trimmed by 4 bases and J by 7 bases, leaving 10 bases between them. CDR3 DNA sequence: TGTGCCAGCAGCTCAGAGGGTTTTGGCTACACCTTC. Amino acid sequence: CASSSEGFGYTF.

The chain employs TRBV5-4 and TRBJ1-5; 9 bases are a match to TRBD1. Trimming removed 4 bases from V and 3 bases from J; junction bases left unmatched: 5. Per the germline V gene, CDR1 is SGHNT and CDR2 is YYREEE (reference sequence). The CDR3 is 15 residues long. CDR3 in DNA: TGTGCCAGCAGCCCGGGACAGGGCTTCAATCAGCCCCAGCATTTT. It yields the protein CASSPGQGFNQPQHF.